This T cell receptor (beta chain) came from a study of cytomegalovirus exposure and HLA in healthy donors. 60 Vbeta and 13 Jbeta primers were used in PCR. The data were produced by immunoSEQ multiplex PCR, yet TCRdb's version contains in-frame clones alone and is incomplete. Here the sample spans approximately 75,000 clones, about 66% being singletons. Germline V gene lookup returns CDR1 SGHTS and CDR2 YDEGEE. This CDR3 is 17 amino acids long. The V gene end was trimmed by 0 bases and the J gene end by 0 bases; junction bases not matched to a gene: 3. The TCR originated in a man aged 35 to 55 in good health and CMV-seropositive. The V call is TRBV5-8, the J call TRBJ2-6; 7 bases agree with TRBD1. Source material: PBMCs. The DNA of the CDR3 is TGTGCCAGCAGCTTGGACAGGGGAAGCTCTGGGGCCAACGTCCTGACTTTC. Translation: CASSLDRGSSGANVLTF.